The 8 T cell receptor beta chains below come from one sample, sequenced in a study of blood T cell repertoires in COVID-19. Clones were read by immunoSEQ multiplex PCR, and TCRdb kept only the in-frame ones, dropping some. Among 150,000 to 200,000 clones listed, roughly 84% were seen once. Sequenced input: PBMCs or T cells enriched from blood (not recorded which). The receptors here all came from a man in his forties or fifties who had recovered from COVID-19.

The chain is built from TRBV7-8 and TRBJ2-2, with a weak D call TRBD1 (6 bases). CDR3 length equals 15 residues. Germline CDR1 SGHVS, CDR2 FQNEAQ. V lost 5 bases and J lost 0, with 10 bases in between. CDR3 bases: TGTGCCAGCAGCCCTTGGACAGCGAACACCGGGGAGCTGTTTTTT. Residues: CASSPWTANTGELFF.

V usage is TRBV6-5 and J usage is TRBJ1-3; D perhaps matches TRBD1 (5 bases). V was trimmed by 5 bases and J by 3 bases, leaving 8 bases between them. The CDR3 is made up of 13 amino acids. Germline CDR1 reads MNHEY; CDR2 reads SVGAGI. CDR3 region: CASSLGVGNTIYF. The CDR3 region has the DNA TGTGCCAGCAGTCTAGGGGTTGGAAACACCATATATTTT.

This clone was seen only a few times. This sequence joins TRBV9 and TRBJ1-6; D not certain. Trimming pared 3 bases from V and 4 bases from J, leaving 8 bases between. CDR3 length: 14 residues. Germline CDR1 SGDLS, CDR2 YYNGEE. The CDR3 here is CASSAESYNSPLHF. The CDR3 bases are TGTGCCAGCAGCGCGGAGTCGTATAATTCACCCCTCCACTTT.

This chain uses TRBV18 with TRBJ1-4; 9 bases are a match to TRBD1. The V gene's germline CDR1 is KGHSH and CDR2 LQKENI. The CDR3 spans 14 residues. V shed 4 bases and J 6 bases; nucleotides not matched to a gene: 3. Written as DNA, the CDR3 is TGTGCCAGCTCACGGGGACAGGGAGATGAAAAACTGTTTTTT. Residues: CASSRGQGDEKLFF. Full variable domain (rest looked up from reference TRBV18 and TRBJ1-4): NAGVMQNPRHLVRRRGQEARLRCSPMKGHSHVYWYRQLPEEGLKFMVYLQKENIIDESGMPKERFSAEFPKEGPSILRIQQVVRGDSAAYFCASSRGQGDEKLFFGSGTQLSVL.

This clone was found a few times. The V gene is TRBV5-1, the J gene TRBJ2-7; D is perhaps TRBD2 (6 bases). Germline CDR1 is SGHRS and CDR2 is YFSETQ. Trimming stripped 2 bases from V and 6 bases from J, with 6 bases between. The CDR3 totals 11 residues. The CDR3 protein is CASSLAGEQYF. The DNA for the CDR3 is TGCGCCAGCAGCTTAGCGGGCGAGCAGTACTTC.

The chain is built from TRBV5-1 and TRBJ2-5; D uncertain. The CDR3 consists of 14 residues. The germline gives CDR1 SGHRS, CDR2 YFSETQ. V was pared by 1 base and J by 2 bases, with 9 bases between. The CDR3 is CASSLQARQETQYF. For the CDR3, the DNA is TGCGCCAGCAGCTTGCAGGCCAGGCAAGAGACCCAGTACTTC. The entire variable domain, with the rest obtained from reference TRBV5-1 and TRBJ2-5, is as follows: KAGVTQTPRYLIKTRGQQVTLSCSPISGHRSVSWYQQTPGQGLQFLFEYFSETQRNKGNFPGRFSGRQFSNSRSEMNVSTLELGDSALYLCASSLQARQETQYFGPGTRLLVL.

The J gene is TRBJ2-3, the V gene TRBV5-1, with 9 bases identical to TRBD2. Germline values: CDR1 SGHRS, CDR2 YFSETQ. The CDR3 is 16 amino acids. V shed 4 bases and J 4 bases; nucleotides not matched to a gene: 10. This chain's CDR3 is CASSRPSGVNADTQYF. The CDR3 DNA is TGCGCCAGCAGCAGGCCTAGCGGGGTCAATGCAGATACGCAGTATTTT.

The table lists this clone with a few counts. The chain joins TRBV7-9 to TRBJ1-1; 10 bases fit TRBD1. The CDR3 runs 17 residues. The V gene's germline CDR1 is SEHNR and CDR2 FQNEAQ (reference sequence). Trimming took 5 bases from V and 3 from J; bases not matched to a gene: 12. The CDR3 DNA reads as TGTGCCAGCAGCCCACGGACAGGGGGAGGACGCGACACTGAAGCTTTCTTT. Its protein product is CASSPRTGGGRDTEAFF.